A single sample is the source of the 20 T cell receptor beta chains below, sequenced in a study of shared clonotypes between healthy human individuals. Generated by immunoSEQ multiplex PCR, the TCRdb table keeps only in-frame clones and is missing some. The sample lists under 2,500,000 clones, around 95% occurring once. The sequenced sample was naive CD4+ T cells sorted from blood. The sample's subset: CD45RA+ positively selected. These receptor sequences come from a man between 18 and 35 years old in good health.

The rearrangement links TRBV5-8 to TRBJ1-3, with D possibly being TRBD1 (6 bases). Trimming left V 4 bases short and J 0 bases short, with 14 bases between. The CDR3 length is 16 residues. Germline CDR1 is SGHTS and CDR2 is YDEGEE. In nucleotides, the CDR3 is TGTGCCAGCAGCGTGGGACAACCGCACTCTGGAAACACCATATATTTT. Protein product: CASSVGQPHSGNTIYF.

Remarks on this clone: Other DNA sequences in this specimen translate into the identical CDR3. The chain employs TRBV30 and TRBJ2-5; the D is unclear. The CDR3 consists of 13 residues. The germline V and J ends were trimmed by 0 bases and 4 bases, with 9 bases remaining between them. Germline V gene data show CDR1 as GTSNPN and CDR2 as SVGIG (reference sequence). The chain's CDR3 is CAWSVRVGETQYF. The CDR3 DNA reads TGTGCCTGGAGTGTACGAGTGGGAGAGACCCAGTACTTC.

The gene calls are TRBV25-1 and TRBJ2-1; D remains unclear. The CDR3 covers 16 residues. With 8 bases removed from V and 6 bases from J, the gap between germline ends came to 23 bases. Germline V gene sequence: CDR1 MGHDK, CDR2 SYGVNS. Here the CDR3 reads CASSNDRAPYSNEQFF. The CDR3 DNA follows: TGTGCCAGCTCGAACGATCGTGCACCGTATAGCAATGAGCAGTTCTTC.

This chain joins TRBV11-1 and TRBJ1-2, with no clear D. The germline CDR1 and CDR2 sequences are SGHAT and FQDESV (reference sequence). The V end was cut by 3 bases, the J end by 8 bases, with 13 bases between. The CDR3 has 13 residues. DNA for the CDR3: TGTGCCAGCAGCTTGGAACTTGAACGGGGCTACACCTTC. This gives the protein CASSLELERGYTF.

This clone was counted a single time. The gene calls are TRBV7-6 and TRBJ2-7; no firm D call. Per the germline V gene, CDR1 is SGHVS and CDR2 is FNYEAQ. The CDR3 totals 15 residues. The V end was cut by 4 bases, the J end by 2 bases, with 15 bases between. CDR3 sequence (DNA): TGTGCCAGCAGCTCCGGCCCCCTAGAAGCCTACGAGCAGTACTTC. Its protein product is CASSSGPLEAYEQYF.

The chain recombines TRBV30 with TRBJ2-5, with 7 positions matching TRBD1. The germline V gene has CDR1 GTSNPN and CDR2 SVGIG (reference sequence). After removal of 2 bases from V and 2 bases from J, the junction contained 5 bases not matched to a gene. CDR3 length: 14 amino acids. In DNA form, the CDR3 reads TGTGCCTGGAGTCTCCGCAGGGGGCAAGAGACCCAGTACTTC. Translated: CAWSLRRGQETQYF. Based on the CDR3 plus reference TRBV30 and TRBJ2-5, the full variable domain is SQTIHQWPATLVQPVGSPLSLECTVEGTSNPNLYWYRQAAGRGLQLLFYSVGIGQISSEVPQNLSASRPQDRQFILSSKKLLLSDSGFYLCAWSLRRGQETQYFGPGTRLLVL.

The J gene is TRBJ1-2, the V gene TRBV28; TRBD1 is a possible D gene (5 bases). The CDR3 totals 17 residues. Germline V CDR1 and CDR2: MDHEN, SYDVKM. V was shortened by 2 bases and J by 3 bases, with 19 bases between the two germline ends. DNA of the CDR3: TGTGCCAGCAGTTTAGGGCTAGGGACCGTAGCCTACTATGGCTACACCTTC. This sequence encodes CASSLGLGTVAYYGYTF.

The rearrangement links TRBV30 to TRBJ2-5, with a possible D match to TRBD1 (5 bases). The CDR3 is 13 amino acids. V was pared by 1 base and J by 3 bases, with 9 bases between. Germline-derived CDR1 and CDR2 are GTSNPN and SVGIG (reference sequence). The CDR3 nucleotides read TGTGCCTGGAGTGGACAGCTCAAAGAGACCCAGTACTTC. Translation: CAWSGQLKETQYF.

This chain uses TRBV7-9 with TRBJ2-3, with 8 bases aligning to TRBD1. The CDR3 sequence is 14 residues long. Germline CDR1 is SEHNR and CDR2 is FQNEAQ (reference sequence). J lost 4 bases, V lost 5 bases, and 5 bases had no gene match. CDR3 sequence reads: CASSADRGPDTQYF. The CDR3 DNA follows: TGTGCCAGCAGCGCCGACAGGGGCCCAGATACGCAGTATTTT.

The chain is built from TRBV19 and TRBJ2-5; 8 positions agree with TRBD1. Germline lookup yields CDR1 LNHDA and CDR2 SQIVND (reference sequence). The CDR3 is 14 residues long. V shed 4 bases, J shed 5 bases, and the junction held 6 bases outside the gene matches. CDR3 nucleotide sequence: TGTGCCAGTAGTAGACAGGGGAAGGCGGAGACCCAGTACTTC. Translating gives CASSRQGKAETQYF.

V is TRBV5-1 and J is TRBJ2-7; D not resolved. Trimming pared 4 bases from V and 5 bases from J, leaving 19 bases between. Per germline, CDR1 SGHRS and CDR2 YFSETQ. The CDR3 length is 15 residues. The CDR3 spells CASSASRLGRDEQYF. The CDR3 DNA reads as TGCGCCAGCAGCGCCTCCAGGCTTGGACGGGACGAGCAGTACTTC.

This chain uses TRBV7-3 with TRBJ2-7; D may be TRBD2 (5 bases). This CDR3 is built from 13 residues. With 5 bases removed from V and 6 bases from J, the gap between germline ends came to 14 bases. Germline CDR1 and CDR2: SGHTA and FQGTGA. Written as DNA, the CDR3 is TGTGCCAGCAGCCCCTCGGGCAGCGGCGAGCAGTACTTC. Residues: CASSPSGSGEQYF.

The chain couples TRBV14 to TRBJ2-3; maybe TRBD2 (7 bases). The CDR3 length is 19 residues. Deletions cut 0 bases from V and 0 bases from J, with 19 bases between. Germline loops: CDR1 SGHDN, CDR2 FVKESK. The CDR3 sequence is CASSQDRGGRLSSTDTQYF. As DNA, the CDR3 is TGTGCCAGCAGCCAAGATAGGGGGGGCCGGCTTTCTAGCACAGATACGCAGTATTTT.

The chain combines TRBV6-1 with TRBJ1-1; no clear D. Germline V gives CDR1 MNHNS, CDR2 SASEGT. The CDR3 totals 13 residues. The germline V and J ends were trimmed by 7 bases and 1 base, with 10 bases remaining between them. CDR3 protein: CASKKTANTEAFF. The CDR3, as DNA: TGTGCCAGCAAAAAAACAGCGAACACTGAAGCTTTCTTT.

This chain joins TRBV10-3 and TRBJ2-7; D perhaps matches TRBD2 (6 bases). CDR1 is ENHRY, CDR2 SYGVKD, per germline. V was trimmed by 5 bases and J by 2 bases, leaving 13 bases between them. There are 14 residues in the CDR3. The CDR3 DNA sequence: TGTGCCATCAGTTGGGGGGACGGACCCTACGAGCAGTACTTC. Protein: CAISWGDGPYEQYF.

The chain is built from TRBV6-1 and TRBJ1-5; TRBD1 is a possible D gene (5 bases). This CDR3 comprises 16 residues. The V and J ends lost 2 bases and 4 bases respectively, with 15 bases between them. From germline, CDR1 is MNHNS and CDR2 SASEGT. CDR3 sequence: CASSEFSRGPNQPQHF. The CDR3 nucleotides are TGTGCCAGCAGTGAATTTTCTCGGGGCCCTAATCAGCCCCAGCATTTT.

The chain carries TRBV7-2 and TRBJ1-5; D gene ambiguous. Germline loops: CDR1 SGHTA, CDR2 FQGNSA. The germline V and J ends were trimmed by 3 bases and 2 bases, with 11 bases remaining between them. This CDR3 region has 15 residues. In DNA form, the CDR3 reads TGTGCCAGCAGCTTTATAAGCGGGGGCAATCAGCCCCAGCATTTT. This codes for CASSFISGGNQPQHF.

This chain connects TRBV27 to TRBJ2-7, with D unclear. CDR1 and CDR2 from the germline V gene are MNHEY and SMNVEV (reference sequence). The CDR3 runs 11 residues. The ends were cut back, 11 bases at V and 4 bases at J, with 12 bases in the middle. The DNA of the CDR3 is TGTGCCCCCTTGTTCCTTTACGAGCAGTACTTC. Encoded protein: CAPLFLYEQYF.

This rearrangement joins TRBV5-1 to TRBJ2-5; unclear D gene. In germline, CDR1 is SGHRS, CDR2 YFSETQ. There are 15 residues in the CDR3. Trimming left V 4 bases short and J 0 bases short, with 13 bases between. The CDR3 loop reads CASSPLPTDQETQYF. The CDR3 nucleotides read TGCGCCAGCAGCCCCCTCCCGACGGACCAAGAGACCCAGTACTTC.

The V gene is TRBV10-3, the J gene TRBJ1-1; unclear D gene. The V and J ends lost 6 bases and 2 bases respectively, with 7 bases between them. There are 12 residues in the CDR3. Germline assignment: CDR1 ENHRY and CDR2 SYGVKD. This CDR3 is CAISGFNTEAFF. The CDR3 nucleotides are TGTGCCATCAGCGGATTTAACACTGAAGCTTTCTTT.